The rows below give T cell receptor beta chains drawn from one sample of a study of regulatory T cells in long-lasting Graves disease. MiXCR, applied by TCRdb to the multiplex PCR reads, yields one record per CDR3 protein. In the table there are 440,000 or so distinct CDR3 sequences, about a sixth of which are singletons. This sample was shared with a second study, whose subject was T cells in Graves' hyperthyroidism and ophthalmopathy.

The sample in question was peripheral blood mononuclear cells (PBMCs), obtained at new diagnosis, from a patient treated with antithyroid drugs. These receptors were taken from a woman younger than 45 with Graves disease. Both conserved end residues are part of each CDR3. D genes are given only for firm matches. The size entry is marked missing in some rows and otherwise reads once, few, many or a size class.

size: many; J: TRBJ1-1; D: NA; V: TRBV3-1; CDR3: CASVGARRMVIF; DNA: TGTGCCAGCGTGGGGGCCAGGAGGATGGTGATCTTT
size: many; J: TRBJ2-7; D: NA; V: TRBV6-4; CDR3: CASSFRRFYEQYF; DNA: TGTGCCAGCAGTTTCAGGCGGTTCTACGAGCAGTACTTC
size: few; J: TRBJ2-1; D: TRBD2; V: TRBV6-1; CDR3: CASSQRTRLSSLNYNELFF; DNA: TGTGCCAGCAGTCAACGGACTAGGCTGTCCTCCTTGAACTACAATGAGCTGTTCTTC
size: NA; J: TRBJ2-3; D: TRBD2; V: TRBV9; CDR3: CASSRGLAGWGKAYTDTQYF; DNA: TGTGCCAGCAGCCGGGGACTAGCGGGCTGGGGGAAGGCGTACACAGATACGCAGTATTTT
size: many; J: TRBJ1-1; D: NA; V: TRBV18; CDR3: CASSRQGVNTEAFF; DNA: TGTGCCAGCTCACGGCAGGGTGTCAACACTGAAGCTTTCTTT
size: few; J: TRBJ2-3; D: NA; V: TRBV7-9; CDR3: CASSSIAGPSTDTQYF; DNA: TGTGCCAGCAGCTCGATTGCAGGCCCGAGCACAGATACGCAGTATTTT
size: many; J: TRBJ1-2; D: NA; V: TRBV2; CDR3: CASARTGDGYTF; DNA: TGTGCCAGCGCCAGGACTGGAGATGGCTACACCTTC
size: few; J: TRBJ2-7; D: NA; V: TRBV27; CDR3: CASSSTDLQYF; DNA: TGTGCCAGCAGTTCCACCGACCTCCAGTACTTC
size: few; J: TRBJ1-1; D: NA; V: TRBV7-6; CDR3: CASSRRYNTEAFF; DNA: TGTGCCAGCAGCCGGAGATATAACACTGAAGCTTTCTTT
size: NA; J: TRBJ2-5; D: NA; V: TRBV5-1; CDR3: CASSLEGGQETQYF; DNA: TGCGCCAGCAGCTTGGAGGGAGGACAAGAGACCCAGTACTTC
size: NA; J: TRBJ2-1; D: TRBD2; V: TRBV19; CDR3: CASSIETSGYNEQFF; DNA: TGTGCCAGTAGTATCGAAACTAGCGGATACAATGAGCAGTTCTTC
size: many; J: TRBJ2-1; D: NA; V: TRBV6-5; CDR3: CASSYGSGNEQFF; DNA: TGTGCCAGCAGTTACGGTTCAGGGAATGAGCAGTTCTTC
size: few; J: TRBJ2-3; D: TRBD1; V: TRBV14; CDR3: CASSQQGVVPTDTQYF; DNA: TGTGCCAGCAGCCAACAGGGGGTCGTCCCCACAGATACGCAGTATTTT
size: few; J: TRBJ2-1; D: TRBD2; V: TRBV6-4; CDR3: CASSDASGSYNEQFF; DNA: TGTGCCAGCAGTGACGCTAGCGGGAGCTACAATGAGCAGTTCTTC
size: NA; J: TRBJ2-2; D: NA; V: TRBV12-5; CDR3: CASGLVAGRYAGELFF; DNA: TGTGCTAGTGGTTTGGTAGCAGGAAGATACGCCGGGGAGCTGTTTTTT
size: few; J: TRBJ2-7; D: TRBD2; V: TRBV7-6; CDR3: CASSSQRENSYEQYF; DNA: TGTGCCAGCAGCTCCCAGCGGGAGAACTCCTACGAGCAGTACTTC
size: few; J: TRBJ2-5; D: TRBD2; V: TRBV4-2; CDR3: CASRLTGGSGETQYF; DNA: TGTGCCAGCAGGTTAACGGGAGGGTCGGGGGAGACCCAGTACTTC
size: NA; J: TRBJ1-1; D: TRBD1; V: TRBV18; CDR3: CASSPSGQGNTEAFF; DNA: TGTGCCAGCTCACCTTCGGGACAGGGGAATACTGAAGCTTTCTTT
size: many; J: TRBJ2-3; D: NA; V: TRBV11-2; CDR3: CASSLDISTDTQYF; DNA: TGTGCCAGCAGCTTAGACATTAGCACAGATACGCAGTATTTT
size: many; J: TRBJ1-2; D: NA; V: TRBV12-3/TRBV12-4; CDR3: CASSLSGQGGGYTF; DNA: TGTGCCAGCAGTTTAAGTGGGCAGGGTGGTGGCTACACCTTC
size: few; J: TRBJ1-5; D: NA; V: TRBV24-1; CDR3: CATSDSKGPGTQPQHF; DNA: TGTGCCACCAGTGATTCCAAGGGGCCGGGGACGCAGCCCCAGCATTTT
size: NA; J: TRBJ1-3; D: NA; V: TRBV7-3; CDR3: CASSLAVGGNTIYF; DNA: TGTGCCAGCAGCTTGGCCGTGGGTGGAAACACCATATATTTT
size: many; J: TRBJ2-3; D: TRBD1; V: TRBV11-3; CDR3: CASSYTGGTDTQYF; DNA: TGTGCCAGCAGCTACACAGGGGGCACAGATACGCAGTATTTT
size: NA; J: TRBJ2-3; D: NA; V: TRBV7-3; CDR3: CASSFPGADTQYF; DNA: TGTGCCAGCAGCTTCCCCGGGGCAGATACGCAGTATTTT
size: few; J: TRBJ1-4; D: NA; V: TRBV6-1; CDR3: CASTTSGGQKLFF; DNA: TGTGCCAGCACCACCTCGGGAGGGCAAAAACTGTTTTTT
size: few; J: TRBJ2-1; D: NA; V: TRBV5-6; CDR3: CASSHGGWAGTYNEQFF; DNA: TGTGCCAGCAGCCACGGAGGGTGGGCAGGAACCTACAATGAGCAGTTCTTC
size: many; J: TRBJ2-7; D: NA; V: TRBV29-1; CDR3: CSASPSGSYEQYF; DNA: TGCAGCGCGAGCCCAAGTGGCTCCTACGAGCAGTACTTC
size: few; J: TRBJ1-4; D: TRBD1; V: TRBV13; CDR3: CASSLKQGAGEKLFF; DNA: TGTGCCAGCAGCTTAAAGCAGGGGGCAGGGGAAAAACTGTTTTTT
size: many; J: TRBJ2-1; D: NA; V: TRBV7-2; CDR3: CASSEGANNEQFF; DNA: TGTGCCAGCAGCGAGGGAGCAAACAATGAGCAGTTCTTC
size: many; J: TRBJ2-2; D: NA; V: TRBV28; CDR3: CASSLSHTGRELFF; DNA: TGTGCCAGCAGTTTATCCCACACAGGGCGGGAGCTGTTTTTT
size: many; J: TRBJ2-1; D: TRBD2; V: TRBV2; CDR3: CASLDSLVLAESSYNEQFF; DNA: TGTGCCAGCCTCGATTCCCTCGTACTAGCGGAGAGCTCCTACAATGAGCAGTTCTTC
size: NA; J: TRBJ1-2; D: NA; V: TRBV28; CDR3: CASSRGSSFQGYTF; DNA: TGTGCCAGCAGTCGGGGGTCCTCCTTTCAGGGCTACACCTTC
size: few; J: TRBJ2-7; D: TRBD2; V: TRBV20-1; CDR3: CSGGGRAPFYEQYF; DNA: TGCAGTGGCGGCGGGAGGGCCCCGTTCTACGAGCAGTACTTC
size: NA; J: TRBJ2-3; D: TRBD2; V: TRBV28; CDR3: CASSSGLALPAQYF; DNA: TGTGCCAGCAGTTCCGGACTAGCTTTGCCCGCGCAGTATTTT
size: many; J: TRBJ1-1; D: NA; V: TRBV7-8; CDR3: CASSTEGNTEAFF; DNA: TGTGCCAGCAGCACCGAGGGGAACACTGAAGCTTTCTTT
size: many; J: TRBJ1-1; D: NA; V: TRBV7-2; CDR3: CASSLDAGVGPEAFF; DNA: TGTGCCAGCAGCTTAGATGCAGGGGTGGGTCCTGAAGCTTTCTTT
size: many; J: TRBJ2-7; D: NA; V: TRBV6-2/TRBV6-3; CDR3: CASSMSYEQYF; DNA: TGTGCCAGCAGTATGTCCTACGAGCAGTACTTC
size: many; J: TRBJ2-1; D: TRBD2; V: TRBV6-1; CDR3: CASSEAMAGGRNEQFF; DNA: TGTGCCAGCAGTGAAGCAATGGCGGGAGGGCGAAATGAGCAGTTCTTC
size: NA; J: TRBJ2-1; D: TRBD2; V: TRBV6-2/TRBV6-3; CDR3: CASSYASGRDQQFF; DNA: TGTGCCAGCAGTTACGCTAGCGGGAGGGATCAGCAGTTCTTC
size: many; J: TRBJ2-3; D: TRBD1; V: TRBV6-1; CDR3: CASSTGTGGRTDTQYF; DNA: TGTGCCAGCAGTACCGGGACAGGGGGCCGGACAGATACGCAGTATTTT
size: NA; J: TRBJ2-7; D: NA; V: TRBV6-1; CDR3: CASSLPGRVEGQYF; DNA: TGTGCCAGCAGCCTACCCGGCAGGGTTGAGGGGCAGTACTTC
size: many; J: TRBJ1-3; D: NA; V: TRBV6-1; CDR3: CASRPGSGNTIYF; DNA: TGTGCCAGCAGACCGGGATCTGGAAACACCATATATTTT
size: many; J: TRBJ2-2; D: TRBD2; V: TRBV28; CDR3: CASSCGTSGSEKDTGELFF; DNA: TGTGCCAGCAGTTGCGGGACTAGCGGGAGTGAAAAGGACACCGGGGAGCTGTTTTTT
size: many; J: TRBJ2-1; D: TRBD2; V: TRBV6-5; CDR3: CASSYSRTSQHNEQFF; DNA: TGTGCCAGCAGTTACTCGAGGACTAGCCAACATAATGAGCAGTTCTTC
size: NA; J: TRBJ1-1; D: NA; V: TRBV19; CDR3: CASREQGNTEAFF; DNA: TGTGCCAGTAGGGAGCAGGGGAACACTGAAGCTTTCTTT
size: few; J: TRBJ2-3; D: NA; V: TRBV6-1; CDR3: CASSEATGLVYTQYF; DNA: TGTGCCAGCAGTGAAGCTACGGGGTTGGTGTATACGCAGTATTTT
size: many; J: TRBJ2-5; D: TRBD2; V: TRBV6-1; CDR3: CASSRTSGTYETQYF; DNA: TGTGCCAGCAGCCGTACTAGCGGGACTTACGAGACCCAGTACTTC
size: many; J: TRBJ1-3; D: NA; V: TRBV7-9; CDR3: CASSLGTLSSGNTIYF; DNA: TGTGCCAGCAGCCTCGGGACACTGAGCTCTGGAAACACCATATATTTT
size: many; J: TRBJ2-2; D: NA; V: TRBV5-1; CDR3: CASTLELRSTGELFF; DNA: TGCGCCAGCACCTTGGAGTTGAGAAGCACCGGGGAGCTGTTTTTT
size: NA; J: TRBJ1-2; D: NA; V: TRBV29-1; CDR3: CSVEDPRGGNYGYTF; DNA: TGCAGCGTTGAAGATCCCCGCGGGGGCAACTATGGCTACACCTTC
size: many; J: TRBJ2-5; D: NA; V: TRBV28; CDR3: CASSFGRRTETQYF; DNA: TGTGCCAGCAGTTTTGGGCGGAGAACGGAGACCCAGTACTTC